The rows below give T cell receptor beta chains drawn from one sample of a study of blood T cell repertoires in COVID-19. TCRdb's table, derived via immunoSEQ multiplex PCR, lists solely in-frame clones and lacks some. The sample records 120,000 to 150,000 clones, 84% being singletons. Sequencing used peripheral blood. The receptors shown here come from a human donor in a cohort sampled during active COVID-19. The CDR3 runs from the conserved cysteine through the conserved F or W. The D gene is left open where the match is weak. Not all rows give a size; the values are once, few, many and, for expanded clones, a class.

size	D	V	J	DNA	CDR3
NA	NA	TRBV6-5	TRBJ2-6	TGTGCCAGCAGAGGGGGTTTCTCTGGGGCCAACGTCCTGACTTTC	CASRGGFSGANVLTF
NA	TRBD2	TRBV2	TRBJ2-5	TGTGCCAGCAGAATTCGGACTAGCGGGAGGTGGGGGCAAGAGACCCAGTACTTC	CASRIRTSGRWGQETQYF
NA	NA	TRBV30	TRBJ2-1	TGTGCCTGCGGCGAGGTAAGAGAGCAGTTCTTC	CACGEVREQFF
NA	NA	TRBV10-3	TRBJ1-5	TGTGCCATCAGTGAGTCAGCTCCCCAGCCCCAGCATTTT	CAISESAPQPQHF
NA	NA	TRBV2	TRBJ1-5	TGTGCCAGCGGCGAGGGACATCATAGCAATCAGCCCCAGCATTTT	CASGEGHHSNQPQHF
once	NA	TRBV3-1/TRBV3-2	TRBJ1-2	TGTGCCAGCAGCCGCGGCAGCTATGGCTACACCTTC	CASSRGSYGYTF
NA	NA	TRBV2	TRBJ2-7	TGTGCCGGAACAGGGTACTACGAGCAGTACTTC	CAGTGYYEQYF
NA	NA	TRBV19	TRBJ1-5	TGTGCCAGTAGTACCAAGCGAGGGGGAAATAGCAATCAGCCCCAGCATTTT	CASSTKRGGNSNQPQHF
few	TRBD1	TRBV18	TRBJ2-6	TGTGCCAGCTCACCAAGGGGTGACAGGGGGACTGGGGCCAACGTCCTGACTTTC	CASSPRGDRGTGANVLTF
NA	TRBD2	TRBV7-9	TRBJ2-7	TGTGCCAGCAGCCGTCCCATGGGGACTAGCTCCTACGAGCAGTACTTC	CASSRPMGTSSYEQYF
NA	TRBD1	TRBV30	TRBJ2-3	TGTGCCTGGACCCTGACCGGGACAGGGATGAGGTATTTT	CAWTLTGTGMRYF
NA	NA	TRBV13	TRBJ1-2	TGTGCCAGCCAGTCAAGGGGCTATGGCTACACCTTC	CASQSRGYGYTF
NA	TRBD2	TRBV9	TRBJ2-3	TGTGCCAGCAGCCCCACCAGGACTAGCGGGAGCCATGATACGCAGTATTTT	CASSPTRTSGSHDTQYF
NA	NA	TRBV7-9	TRBJ1-5	TGTGCCAGCAGCTCAGGGTCGGGGGATCAGCCCCAGCATTTT	CASSSGSGDQPQHF
few	TRBD2	TRBV4-1	TRBJ2-5	TGCGCCAGCAGCCAAGGGCGGGGGGCCCTGTACCAAGAGACCCAGTACTTC	CASSQGRGALYQETQYF
NA	NA	TRBV9	TRBJ1-3	TGTGCCAGCAGCGTAGGGGGGCTTTCTGGAAACACCATATATTTT	CASSVGGLSGNTIYF
NA	NA	TRBV2	TRBJ2-1	TGTGCCAGCAGTGATCCCGGGGAAGTGATGCAGTTCTTC	CASSDPGEVMQFF
few	TRBD2	TRBV4-1	TRBJ2-1	TGCGCCAGCAGCCTGACTAGCGGGGCTTCCTACAATGAGCAGTTCTTC	CASSLTSGASYNEQFF
NA	NA	TRBV6-2/TRBV6-3	TRBJ1-1	TGTGCCAGCAGTTACTCGTTCCCTGTCACTGAAGCTTTCTTT	CASSYSFPVTEAFF
once	TRBD1	TRBV6-5	TRBJ2-5	TGTGCCAGCACCCCGACAGGGGGCGCCGTGCAGACCCAGTACTTC	CASTPTGGAVQTQYF
NA	NA	TRBV28	TRBJ2-2	TGTGCCAGCAGCAGATTAGGGGTGAAGGCCGGGGAGCTGTTTTTT	CASSRLGVKAGELFF
NA	TRBD1	TRBV5-5	TRBJ2-5	TGTGCCAGCAGCCCGAAGGGACAGGGGATAGGAGAGACCCAGTACTTC	CASSPKGQGIGETQYF
NA	NA	TRBV30	TRBJ1-6	TGTGCCTGGAGTGAATCCCGGCGGGAGCCTCCTAATTCACCCCTCCACTTT	CAWSESRREPPNSPLHF
NA	TRBD1	TRBV9	TRBJ2-3	TGTGCCAGCAGCGCACCGGGACAGACCACAGATACGCAGTATTTT	CASSAPGQTTDTQYF
NA	TRBD2	TRBV5-1	TRBJ2-3	TGCGCCAGCAGACTTCCACGGACTAGCGGCACAGATACGCAGTATTTT	CASRLPRTSGTDTQYF
NA	NA	TRBV7-2	TRBJ2-1	TGTGCCAGCAGCTTCAATCGGGCGGGTGAGCAGTTCTTC	CASSFNRAGEQFF
NA	TRBD1	TRBV7-6	TRBJ1-1	TGTGCCAGCAGCTTAGCTCCAGGGGGAAAAACTGAAGCTTTCTTT	CASSLAPGGKTEAFF
NA	NA	TRBV28	TRBJ2-5	TGTGCCAGCAGCCATCGTTCAGGGGCGCGGGAGACCCAGTACTTC	CASSHRSGARETQYF
NA	NA	TRBV19	TRBJ2-1	TGTGCCAGTAGGTATACGGGATATCCCTACAATGAGCAGTTCTTC	CASRYTGYPYNEQFF
NA	NA	TRBV2	TRBJ2-5	TGTGCCAGCAGTGTGGGGACTTCGGGGGAGACCCAGTACTTC	CASSVGTSGETQYF
NA	TRBD1	TRBV5-1	TRBJ2-1	TGCGCCAGCTCGTCTTCCGGGACAGGGGGCACTGAGCAGTTCTTC	CASSSSGTGGTEQFF
NA	NA	TRBV5-6	TRBJ2-3	TGTGCCAGCAGCTACGACTTGGATAGCGCTACGGATACGCAGTATTTT	CASSYDLDSATDTQYF
NA	NA	TRBV27	TRBJ1-2	TGTGCCAGCAGCGGGGGGGGCCTCTATGGCTACACCTTC	CASSGGGLYGYTF
NA	NA	TRBV6-5	TRBJ1-2	TGTGCCAGCAGTAACCGACAGGTCACCTATGGCTACACCTTC	CASSNRQVTYGYTF
NA	NA	TRBV28	TRBJ1-2	TGTGCCAGCCGCCCTCGGGGTAACTATGGCTACACCTTC	CASRPRGNYGYTF
NA	TRBD2	TRBV7-2	TRBJ2-2	TGTGCCAGCAGTCCTTCTAGCGGGGGGAACACCGGGGAGCTGTTTTTT	CASSPSSGGNTGELFF
NA	TRBD2	TRBV18	TRBJ2-1	TGTGCCAGCTCGCCCCTAGCGGGAGACTACAATGAGCAGTTCTTC	CASSPLAGDYNEQFF
NA	TRBD1	TRBV28	TRBJ1-2	TGTGCCAGCCTAGACGAGACAGGGGGTTACTATGGCTACACCTTC	CASLDETGGYYGYTF
NA	TRBD1	TRBV6-5	TRBJ1-5	TGTGCCAGCAGAGGACAGGGGGATCAGCCCCAGCATTTT	CASRGQGDQPQHF
NA	TRBD1	TRBV5-8	TRBJ2-5	TGTGCCAGCAGCCAAAGGACAGGGAGGGAGACCCAGTACTTC	CASSQRTGRETQYF
NA	NA	TRBV11-2	TRBJ2-3	TGTGCCAGCAGCTCCACCGGGACTCCAAGTCCACTTACAGATACGCAGTATTTT	CASSSTGTPSPLTDTQYF
NA	TRBD1	TRBV28	TRBJ2-5	TGTGCCAGCAGTTTGGGACAGGCCCAAGAGACCCAGTACTTC	CASSLGQAQETQYF
NA	NA	TRBV2	TRBJ2-3	TGTGCCAGCAGTGACCACAGGGTCACAGATACGCAGTATTTT	CASSDHRVTDTQYF
NA	TRBD1	TRBV18	TRBJ2-5	TGTGCCAGCTCACCACCGGGACAGAGACAAGAGACCCAGTACTTC	CASSPPGQRQETQYF
NA	NA	TRBV4-1	TRBJ2-3	TGCGCCAGCAGCCAAGTTGCAGGGGGCACAGATACGCAGTATTTT	CASSQVAGGTDTQYF
NA	NA	TRBV29-1	TRBJ1-2	TGCAGCGTTGAAGCAGTTTCCTCAGGCTACACCTTC	CSVEAVSSGYTF
NA	TRBD1	TRBV9	TRBJ2-2	TGTGCCAGCAGCCCAAGGACAGGGGACGGGGAGCTGTTTTTT	CASSPRTGDGELFF
NA	TRBD1	TRBV19	TRBJ2-7	TGTGCCAGTAGTCCCGGACAGGGGAAGTACGAGCAGTACTTC	CASSPGQGKYEQYF
NA	NA	TRBV6-6	TRBJ1-1	TGTGCCAGCAGTATGACAGGACTTACTGAAGCTTTCTTT	CASSMTGLTEAFF
NA	TRBD1	TRBV28	TRBJ1-6	TGTGCCAGCAGTTTATGGCAGGGGGTCTCGGATTCACCCCTCCACTTT	CASSLWQGVSDSPLHF
few	TRBD1	TRBV10-2	TRBJ1-1	TGCGCCAGCAGTGAACAGGGGGCGGGCACTGAAGCTTTCTTT	CASSEQGAGTEAFF
NA	NA	TRBV7-2	TRBJ2-6	TGTGCCAGCAGCTTAGGAGTCTCTGGGGCCAACGTCCTGACTTTC	CASSLGVSGANVLTF
NA	NA	TRBV5-1	TRBJ2-1	TGCGCCAGCAGCTCCCAGGGGTACAATGAGCAGTTCTTC	CASSSQGYNEQFF
NA	NA	TRBV21-1	TRBJ1-4	TGTGCCAGCAGCAAAGCTAGAACCCAGGGGGCTTCGGATGAAAAACTGTTTTTT	CASSKARTQGASDEKLFF
once	NA	TRBV28	TRBJ2-5	TGTGCCAGCTCTTTGAACAGGGTCCCTCGGGAGACCCAGTACTTC	CASSLNRVPRETQYF
NA	NA	TRBV11-1	TRBJ1-3	TGTGCCAGCAGCTCGGACAGAGGAAACACCATATATTTT	CASSSDRGNTIYF
NA	NA	TRBV5-1	TRBJ1-3	TGCGCCAGCAGCCCCTCGGGGGGCTCTGGAAACACCATATATTTT	CASSPSGGSGNTIYF
NA	NA	TRBV6-5	TRBJ1-1	TGTGCCAGCAGTTACTTCGCAGGGGAGGGCACTGAAGCTTTCTTT	CASSYFAGEGTEAFF
NA	TRBD2	TRBV5-4	TRBJ2-1	TGTGCCAGCTTCCCGGGACTAGCCCCTTACAATGAGCAGTTCTTC	CASFPGLAPYNEQFF